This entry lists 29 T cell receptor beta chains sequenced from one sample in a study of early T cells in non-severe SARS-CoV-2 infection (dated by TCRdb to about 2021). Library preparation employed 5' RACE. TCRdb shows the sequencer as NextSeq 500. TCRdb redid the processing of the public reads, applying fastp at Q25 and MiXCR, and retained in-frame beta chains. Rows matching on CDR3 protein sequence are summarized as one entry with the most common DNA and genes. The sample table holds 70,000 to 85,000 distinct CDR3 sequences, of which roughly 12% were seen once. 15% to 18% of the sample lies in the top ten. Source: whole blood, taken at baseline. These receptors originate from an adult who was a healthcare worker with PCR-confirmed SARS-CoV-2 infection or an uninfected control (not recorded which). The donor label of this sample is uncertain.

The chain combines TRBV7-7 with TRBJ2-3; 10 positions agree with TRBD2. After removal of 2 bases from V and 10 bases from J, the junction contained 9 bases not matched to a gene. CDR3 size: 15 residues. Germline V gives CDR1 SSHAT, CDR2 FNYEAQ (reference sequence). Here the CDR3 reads CASSLSSLAGVAQYF. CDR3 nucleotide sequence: TGTGCCAGCAGCTTAAGCTCGCTAGCGGGAGTGGCGCAGTATTTT.

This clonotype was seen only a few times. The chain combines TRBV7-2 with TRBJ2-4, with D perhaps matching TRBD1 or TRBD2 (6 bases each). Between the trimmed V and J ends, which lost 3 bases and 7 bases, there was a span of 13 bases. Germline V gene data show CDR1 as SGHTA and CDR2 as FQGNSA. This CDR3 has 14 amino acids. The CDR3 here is CASSFDGGRNIQYF. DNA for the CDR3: TGTGCCAGCAGCTTCGACGGGGGCAGGAACATTCAGTACTTC.

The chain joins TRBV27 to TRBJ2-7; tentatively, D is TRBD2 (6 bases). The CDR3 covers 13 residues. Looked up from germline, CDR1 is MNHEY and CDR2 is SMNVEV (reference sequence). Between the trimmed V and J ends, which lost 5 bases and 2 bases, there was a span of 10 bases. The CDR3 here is CASSPRLAYEQYF. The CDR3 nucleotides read TGTGCCAGCAGTCCTCGACTAGCCTACGAGCAGTACTTC.

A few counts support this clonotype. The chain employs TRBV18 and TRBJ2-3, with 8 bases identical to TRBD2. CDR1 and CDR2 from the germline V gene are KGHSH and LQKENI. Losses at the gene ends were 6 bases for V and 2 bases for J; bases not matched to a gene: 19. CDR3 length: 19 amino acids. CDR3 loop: CASSTMVPRGGDYTDTQYF. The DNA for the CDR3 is TGTGCCAGCTCGACTATGGTCCCCCGGGGGGGAGATTACACAGATACGCAGTATTTT. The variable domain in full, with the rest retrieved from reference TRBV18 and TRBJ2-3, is NAGVMQNPRHLVRRRGQEARLRCSPMKGHSHVYWYRQLPEEGLKFMVYLQKENIIDESGMPKERFSAEFPKEGPSILRIQQVVRGDSAAYFCASSTMVPRGGDYTDTQYFGPGTRLTVL.

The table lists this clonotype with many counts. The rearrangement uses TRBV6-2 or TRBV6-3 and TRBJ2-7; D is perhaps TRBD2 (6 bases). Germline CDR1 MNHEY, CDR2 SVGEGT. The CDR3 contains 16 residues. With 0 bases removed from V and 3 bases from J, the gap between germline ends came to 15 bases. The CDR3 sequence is CASSYSAGTPHYEQYF. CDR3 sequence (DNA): TGTGCCAGCAGTTACTCGGCCGGGACTCCTCACTACGAGCAGTACTTC.

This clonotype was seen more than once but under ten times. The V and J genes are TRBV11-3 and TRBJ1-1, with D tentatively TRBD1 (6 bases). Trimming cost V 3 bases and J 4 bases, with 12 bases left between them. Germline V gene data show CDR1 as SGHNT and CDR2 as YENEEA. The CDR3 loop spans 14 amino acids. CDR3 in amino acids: CASSFQGSVTEAFF. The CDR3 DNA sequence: TGTGCCAGCAGCTTCCAGGGGTCCGTCACTGAAGCTTTCTTT. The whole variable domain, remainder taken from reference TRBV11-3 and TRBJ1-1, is EAGVVQSPRYKIIEKKQPVAFWCNPISGHNTLYWYLQNLGQGPELLIRYENEEAVDDSQLPKDRFSAERLKGVDSTLKIQPAELGDSAVYLCASSFQGSVTEAFFGQGTRLTVV.

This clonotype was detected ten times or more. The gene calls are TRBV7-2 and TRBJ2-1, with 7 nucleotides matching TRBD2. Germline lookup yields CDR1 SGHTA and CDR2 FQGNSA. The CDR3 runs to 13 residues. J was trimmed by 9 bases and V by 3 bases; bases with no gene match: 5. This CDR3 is CASSLGGVGEQFF. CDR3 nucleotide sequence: TGTGCCAGCAGCTTGGGAGGGGTTGGTGAGCAGTTCTTC.

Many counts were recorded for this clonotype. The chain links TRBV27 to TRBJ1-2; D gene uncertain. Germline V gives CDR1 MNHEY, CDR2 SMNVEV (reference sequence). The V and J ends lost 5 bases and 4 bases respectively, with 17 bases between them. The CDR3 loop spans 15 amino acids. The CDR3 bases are TGTGCCAGCAGTGAATCCCCCGGCTCCAGCTATGGCTACACCTTC. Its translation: CASSESPGSSYGYTF.

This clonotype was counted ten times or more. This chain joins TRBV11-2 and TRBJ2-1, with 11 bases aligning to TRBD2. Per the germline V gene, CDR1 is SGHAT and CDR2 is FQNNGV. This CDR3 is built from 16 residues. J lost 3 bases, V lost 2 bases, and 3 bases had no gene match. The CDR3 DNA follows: TGTGCCAGCAGCTTATACGGGACTAGCGGCTACAATGAGCAGTTCTTC. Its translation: CASSLYGTSGYNEQFF.

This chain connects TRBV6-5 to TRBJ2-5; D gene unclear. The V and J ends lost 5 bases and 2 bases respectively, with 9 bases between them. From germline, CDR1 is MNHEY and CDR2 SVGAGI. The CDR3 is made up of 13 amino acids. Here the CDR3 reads CASSVSRQETQYF. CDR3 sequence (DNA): TGTGCCAGCAGTGTTAGTCGACAAGAGACCCAGTACTTC.

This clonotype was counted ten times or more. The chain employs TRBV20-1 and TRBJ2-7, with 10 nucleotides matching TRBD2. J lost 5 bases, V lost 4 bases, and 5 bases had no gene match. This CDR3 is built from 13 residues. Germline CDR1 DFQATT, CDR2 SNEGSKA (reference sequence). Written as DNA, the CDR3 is TGCAGTGCTACCGGGACTAGCGTCCACGAGCAGTACTTC. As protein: CSATGTSVHEQYF.

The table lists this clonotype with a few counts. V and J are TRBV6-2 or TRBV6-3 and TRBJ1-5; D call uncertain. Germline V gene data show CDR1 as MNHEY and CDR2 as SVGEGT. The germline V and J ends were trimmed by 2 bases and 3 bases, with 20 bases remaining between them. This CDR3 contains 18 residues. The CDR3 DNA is TGTGCCAGCAGTTACCAAGATGCTTTCGTGGGAGACAATCAGCCCCAGCATTTT. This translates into CASSYQDAFVGDNQPQHF.

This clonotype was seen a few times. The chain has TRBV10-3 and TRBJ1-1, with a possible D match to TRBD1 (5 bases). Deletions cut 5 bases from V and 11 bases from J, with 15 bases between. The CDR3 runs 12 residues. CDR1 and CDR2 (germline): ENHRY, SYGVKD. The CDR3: CAISTGPPGAFF. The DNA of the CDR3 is TGTGCCATCAGTACTGGACCCCCAGGGGCTTTCTTT.

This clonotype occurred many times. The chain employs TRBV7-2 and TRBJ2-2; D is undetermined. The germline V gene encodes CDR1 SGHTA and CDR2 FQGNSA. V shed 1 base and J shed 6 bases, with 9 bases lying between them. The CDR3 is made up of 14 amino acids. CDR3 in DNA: TGTGCCAGCAGCTTAGGCATACGCTCCGGGGAGCTGTTTTTT. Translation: CASSLGIRSGELFF. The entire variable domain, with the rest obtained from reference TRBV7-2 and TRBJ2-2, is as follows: GAGVSQSPSNKVTEKGKDVELRCDPISGHTALYWYRQSLGQGLEFLIYFQGNSAPDKSGLPSDRFSAERTGGSVSTLTIQRTQQEDSAVYLCASSLGIRSGELFFGEGSRLTVL.

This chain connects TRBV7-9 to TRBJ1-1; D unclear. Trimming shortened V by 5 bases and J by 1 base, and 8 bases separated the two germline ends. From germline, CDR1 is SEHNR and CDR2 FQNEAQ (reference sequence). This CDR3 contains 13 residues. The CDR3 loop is CASSRKENTEAFF. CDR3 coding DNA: TGTGCCAGCAGCCGGAAAGAGAACACTGAAGCTTTCTTT.

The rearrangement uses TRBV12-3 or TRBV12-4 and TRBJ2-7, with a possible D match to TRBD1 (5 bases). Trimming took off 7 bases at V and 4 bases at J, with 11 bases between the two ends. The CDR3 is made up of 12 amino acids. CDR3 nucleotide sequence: TGTGCCAGCACCTCCGACAGATACGAGCAGTACTTC. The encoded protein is CASTSDRYEQYF.

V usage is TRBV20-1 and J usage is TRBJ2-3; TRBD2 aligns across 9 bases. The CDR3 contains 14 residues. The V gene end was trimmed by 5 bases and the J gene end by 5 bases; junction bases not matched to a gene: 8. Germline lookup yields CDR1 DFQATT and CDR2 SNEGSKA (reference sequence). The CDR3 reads CSAGGTSRLDTQYF. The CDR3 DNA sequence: TGCAGTGCTGGGGGGACTAGCAGATTAGATACGCAGTATTTT.

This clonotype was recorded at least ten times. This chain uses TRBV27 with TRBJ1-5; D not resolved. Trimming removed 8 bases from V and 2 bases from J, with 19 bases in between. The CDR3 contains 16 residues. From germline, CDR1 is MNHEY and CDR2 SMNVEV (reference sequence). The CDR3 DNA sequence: TGTGCCAGCTCTGCCTTCCAAACCCGTGGCAATCAGCCCCAGCATTTT. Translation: CASSAFQTRGNQPQHF.

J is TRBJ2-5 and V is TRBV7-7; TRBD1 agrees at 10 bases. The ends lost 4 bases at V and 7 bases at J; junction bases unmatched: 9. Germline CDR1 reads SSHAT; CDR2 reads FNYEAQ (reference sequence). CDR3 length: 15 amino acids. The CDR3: CASSSGQGIFGTQYF. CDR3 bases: TGTGCCAGCAGCTCGGGACAGGGGATCTTCGGGACCCAGTACTTC.

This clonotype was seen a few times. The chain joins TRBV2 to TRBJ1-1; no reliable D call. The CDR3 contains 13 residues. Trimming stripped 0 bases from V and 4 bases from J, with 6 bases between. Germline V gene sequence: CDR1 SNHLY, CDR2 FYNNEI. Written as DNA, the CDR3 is TGTGCCAGCAGTGAAGCAGGGATCACTGAAGCTTTCTTT. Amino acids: CASSEAGITEAFF.

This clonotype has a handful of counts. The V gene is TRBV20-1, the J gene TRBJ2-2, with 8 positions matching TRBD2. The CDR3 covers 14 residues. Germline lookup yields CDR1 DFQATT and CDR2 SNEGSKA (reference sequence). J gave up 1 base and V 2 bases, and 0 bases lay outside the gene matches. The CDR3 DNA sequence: TGCAGTGCTAGAACTAGCGGGAACACCGGGGAGCTGTTTTTT. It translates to CSARTSGNTGELFF.

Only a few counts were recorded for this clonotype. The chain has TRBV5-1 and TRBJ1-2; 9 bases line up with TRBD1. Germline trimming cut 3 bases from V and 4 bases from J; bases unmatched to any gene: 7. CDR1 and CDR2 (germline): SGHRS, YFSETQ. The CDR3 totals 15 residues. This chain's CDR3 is CASSSETGGSYGYTF. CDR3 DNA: TGCGCCAGCAGCTCGGAGACAGGGGGAAGCTATGGCTACACCTTC.

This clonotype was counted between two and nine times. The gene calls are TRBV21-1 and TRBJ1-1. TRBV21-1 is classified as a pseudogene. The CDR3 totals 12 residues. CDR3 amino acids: CATRRANTEAFF. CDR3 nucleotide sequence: TGTGCCACCCGGAGGGCGAACACTGAAGCTTTCTTT.

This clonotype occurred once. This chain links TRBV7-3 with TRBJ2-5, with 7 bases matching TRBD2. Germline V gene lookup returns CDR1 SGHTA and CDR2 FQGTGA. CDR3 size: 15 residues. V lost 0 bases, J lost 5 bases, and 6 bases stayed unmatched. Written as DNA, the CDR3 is TGTGCCAGCAGCTTAACGGGAGGGATGGGGGAGACCCAGTACTTC. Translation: CASSLTGGMGETQYF.

CDR3 in amino acids: CSARKLAGDPGYEQYF. CDR3 nucleotides: TGCAGTGCCCGAAAACTAGCGGGAGACCCTGGCTACGAGCAGTACTTC. The chain uses TRBV20-1 and TRBJ2-7, with 11 bases lining up with TRBD2. The V gene end was trimmed by 6 bases and the J gene end by 3 bases; junction bases not matched to a gene: 13. Germline CDR1 DFQATT, CDR2 SNEGSKA (reference sequence). CDR3 length: 16 residues.

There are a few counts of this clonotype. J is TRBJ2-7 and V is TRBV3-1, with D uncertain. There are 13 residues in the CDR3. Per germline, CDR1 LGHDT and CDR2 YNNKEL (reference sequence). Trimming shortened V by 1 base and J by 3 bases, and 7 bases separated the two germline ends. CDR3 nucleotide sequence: TGTGCCAGCAGCCAAGGTAATTTCTACGAGCAGTACTTC. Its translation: CASSQGNFYEQYF.

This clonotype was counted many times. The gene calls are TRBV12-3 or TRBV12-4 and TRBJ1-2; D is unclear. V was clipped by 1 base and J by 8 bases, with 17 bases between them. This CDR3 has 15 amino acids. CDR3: CASSLGQHSMGGYTF. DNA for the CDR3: TGTGCCAGCAGTTTAGGGCAGCACTCAATGGGGGGCTACACCTTC.

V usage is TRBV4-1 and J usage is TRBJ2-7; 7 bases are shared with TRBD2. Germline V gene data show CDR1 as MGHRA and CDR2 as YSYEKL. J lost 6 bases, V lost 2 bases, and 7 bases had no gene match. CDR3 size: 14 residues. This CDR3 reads CASSQMGLTLEQYF. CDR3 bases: TGCGCCAGCAGCCAAATGGGACTAACCCTCGAGCAGTACTTC.

CDR3 bases: TGTGCCAGCAGCGTAGTATCCGGGGAGCTGTTTTTT. Protein product: CASSVVSGELFF. The rearrangement links TRBV9 to TRBJ2-2, with D unresolved. Germline V gene sequence: CDR1 SGDLS, CDR2 YYNGEE. The CDR3 has 12 residues. Trimming shortened V by 0 bases and J by 6 bases, and 3 bases separated the two germline ends.